What follows are 24 T cell receptor beta chains derived from one specimen sequenced in a study of T-cell memory formation after mild COVID-19. A single record per CDR3 protein comes from TCRdb applying MiXCR to the 5' RACE reads. The table shows tens of thousands of distinct CDR3 sequences, with 9% to 15% occurring only once. The sequencing input was PBMCs or a T cell subset sorted from them (not recorded which). These receptors came from a man aged 18 to 29 who had mild COVID-19 (a few samples of this study predate the infection). Cell type and time point are not known.

This clonotype was detected ten times or more. V is TRBV9 and J is TRBJ2-2; D is perhaps TRBD1 (5 bases). This CDR3 spans 16 amino acids. Deletions cut 4 bases from V and 4 bases from J, with 17 bases between. Germline V lookup: CDR1 SGDLS, CDR2 YYNGEE. In nucleotides, the CDR3 is TGTGCCAGCAGCTTCCGACGGACACTGTCCACCGGGGAGCTGTTTTTT. The encoded protein is CASSFRRTLSTGELFF.

Ten or more counts support this clonotype. V is TRBV4-1 and J is TRBJ2-3; D is unresolved. Germline values: CDR1 MGHRA, CDR2 YSYEKL. The CDR3 extends over 12 amino acids. Trimming shortened V by 1 base and J by 4 bases, and 3 bases separated the two germline ends. The chain's CDR3 is CASSQAADTQYF. The DNA for the CDR3 is TGCGCCAGCAGCCAAGCGGCAGATACGCAGTATTTT.

The gene calls are TRBV18 and TRBJ2-6; tentatively, D is TRBD1 (5 bases). Trimming shortened V by 3 bases and J by 0 bases, and 21 bases separated the two germline ends. Per germline, CDR1 KGHSH and CDR2 LQKENI. This CDR3 region has 20 residues. Here the CDR3 reads CASSPSEIDSYLSGANVLTF. CDR3 DNA sequence: TGTGCCAGCTCACCTTCGGAAATCGACAGTTACCTCTCTGGGGCCAACGTCCTGACTTTC. Drawing the rest from reference TRBV18 and TRBJ2-6, the complete variable domain is NAGVMQNPRHLVRRRGQEARLRCSPMKGHSHVYWYRQLPEEGLKFMVYLQKENIIDESGMPKERFSAEFPKEGPSILRIQQVVRGDSAAYFCASSPSEIDSYLSGANVLTFGAGSRLTVL.

This clonotype was seen repeatedly, ten times or more. The chain is built from TRBV7-7 and TRBJ2-5; 10 bases align to TRBD1. The V gene's germline CDR1 is SSHAT and CDR2 FNYEAQ (reference sequence). Trimming at V came to 1 base and at J to 1 base, leaving 0 bases not matched to a gene. CDR3 size: 15 residues. The CDR3 loop is CASSLGTGGQETQYF. Written as DNA, the CDR3 is TGTGCCAGCAGCTTAGGGACAGGGGGCCAAGAGACCCAGTACTTC.

This clonotype has just a few counts. This sequence joins TRBV20-1 and TRBJ2-1; possible D gene TRBD2, 7 bases. The ends were cut back, 5 bases at V and 5 bases at J, with 22 bases in the middle. CDR3 length: 16 amino acids. CDR1 is DFQATT, CDR2 SNEGSKA, per germline (reference sequence). The CDR3 region has the DNA TGCAGTGCTCGGCATGCGGGGGCCATTGGGGACAATGAGCAGTTCTTC. It yields the protein CSARHAGAIGDNEQFF.

The sample holds a few counts of this clonotype. The rearrangement uses TRBV6-2 or TRBV6-3 and TRBJ2-1; maybe TRBD1 (6 bases). CDR1 and CDR2 from the germline V gene are MNHEY and SVGEGT. V lost 10 bases and J 0 bases, leaving 13 bases between the germline ends. The CDR3 covers 14 residues. CDR3 sequence (DNA): TGTGCCACCAGGGGAGAAGTCTCCTACAATGAGCAGTTCTTC. Translation: CATRGEVSYNEQFF.

Many counts were recorded for this clonotype. The chain couples TRBV5-1 to TRBJ2-7, with 8 bases lining up with TRBD1. The CDR3 extends over 14 amino acids. Germline V gives CDR1 SGHRS, CDR2 YFSETQ. V lost 2 bases, J lost 4 bases, and 5 bases stayed unmatched. CDR3 sequence: CASSLLGQGYEQYF. The DNA of the CDR3 is TGCGCCAGCAGCTTACTAGGACAGGGATACGAGCAGTACTTC.

This clonotype has a handful of counts. The chain carries TRBV6-6 and TRBJ2-3; tentative D call: TRBD2 (7 bases). The CDR3 sequence is 15 residues long. Germline V lookup: CDR1 MNHNY, CDR2 SVGAGI (reference sequence). V was cut by 6 bases and J by 3 bases, with 16 bases left in between. CDR3 bases: TGTGCCAGCAGGTTCGGGGGGCGCGGGACAGATACGCAGTATTTT. This encodes CASRFGGRGTDTQYF.

This chain connects TRBV10-3 to TRBJ1-6, with D perhaps TRBD1 (6 bases). V was clipped by 6 bases and J by 7 bases, with 13 bases between them. The CDR3 runs 14 residues. The germline V gene has CDR1 ENHRY and CDR2 SYGVKD. In DNA form, the CDR3 reads TGTGCCATCAGAGGACAGTTGGGGAATTCACCCCTCCACTTT. It encodes CAIRGQLGNSPLHF.

The chain uses TRBV6-2 or TRBV6-3 and TRBJ1-6, with TRBD1 matching over 7 bases. Germline-derived CDR1 and CDR2 are MNHEY and SVGEGT. V was clipped by 0 bases and J by 7 bases; unmatched bases: 12. The CDR3 extends over 18 amino acids. The CDR3 bases are TGTGCCAGCAGTTACTCGTTAGGCCAGGGGGATCGGAATTCACCCCTCCACTTT. It encodes CASSYSLGQGDRNSPLHF.

This clonotype was seen a handful of times. The rearrangement joins TRBV18 to TRBJ1-6; tentatively, D is TRBD1 (5 bases). The germline V gene has CDR1 KGHSH and CDR2 LQKENI. This CDR3 comprises 13 residues. Trimming left V 5 bases short and J 9 bases short, with 11 bases between. This CDR3 reads CASSAGTTSPLHF. DNA of the CDR3: TGTGCCAGCTCAGCCGGGACTACTTCACCCCTCCACTTT.

This clonotype was detected many times. The chain is built from TRBV5-1 and TRBJ2-4; D may be TRBD2 (6 bases). CDR1 and CDR2 (germline): SGHRS, YFSETQ. The V end lost 4 bases, the J end lost 7 bases, and 12 bases lay between the germline ends. This CDR3 is built from 13 residues. CDR3: CASSPEGGNIQYF. CDR3 DNA: TGCGCCAGCAGCCCGGAGGGCGGGAACATTCAGTACTTC.

The V gene is TRBV19, the J gene TRBJ2-2; possibly TRBD2 for D (5 bases). This CDR3 region has 14 residues. The germline V gene has CDR1 LNHDA and CDR2 SQIVND (reference sequence). V lost 3 bases to trimming and J lost 6 bases, with 11 bases between them. The chain's CDR3 is CASSIGRRSGELFF. In DNA, the CDR3 is TGTGCCAGTAGTATTGGTAGGAGGTCCGGGGAGCTGTTTTTT.

The chain carries TRBV3-1 and TRBJ1-2, with 9 bases that match TRBD1. V was pared by 4 bases and J by 3 bases, with 6 bases of the junction left unmatched. This CDR3 spans 15 amino acids. Germline CDR1 is LGHDT and CDR2 is YNNKEL (reference sequence). The CDR3 DNA sequence: TGTGCCAGCAGCCTGAGGACAGGGGTGGACTATGGCTACACCTTC. Encoded protein: CASSLRTGVDYGYTF.

V usage is TRBV28 and J usage is TRBJ2-1; 10 nucleotides line up with TRBD2. In germline, CDR1 is MDHEN, CDR2 SYDVKM. The CDR3 loop spans 15 amino acids. Trimming cost V 6 bases and J 6 bases; bases outside gene matches: 8. CDR3 sequence (DNA): TGTGCCAGCAGCCCTTCTAGCGGGGGCCTCAATGAGCAGTTCTTC. This translates into CASSPSSGGLNEQFF. The whole variable domain, filled in from reference TRBV28 and TRBJ2-1, reads DVKVTQSSRYLVKRTGEKVFLECVQDMDHENMFWYRQDPGLGLRLIYFSYDVKMKEKGDIPEGYSVSREKKERFSLILESASTNQTSMYLCASSPSSGGLNEQFFGPGTRLTVL.

The rearrangement uses TRBV20-1 and TRBJ2-5; D tentatively fits TRBD1 or TRBD2 (5 bases each). V lost 6 bases and J lost 5, with 16 bases in between. This CDR3 region has 13 residues. Germline V gene data show CDR1 as DFQATT and CDR2 as SNEGSKA (reference sequence). CDR3 sequence reads: CSATGPGVETQYF. The CDR3 nucleotides are TGCAGTGCCACGGGACCCGGCGTCGAGACCCAGTACTTC.

There are many counts of this clonotype. The J gene is TRBJ2-2, the V gene TRBV7-9; 7 nucleotides line up with TRBD1. This CDR3 region has 15 residues. Germline CDR1 is SEHNR and CDR2 is FQNEAQ (reference sequence). The ends lost 5 bases at V and 6 bases at J; junction bases unmatched: 9. Here the CDR3 DNA reads TGTGCCAGCAGCCAGACAGGGAACCGTGCCGGGGAGCTGTTTTTT. This codes for CASSQTGNRAGELFF.

This clonotype was seen many times. The rearrangement uses TRBV5-1 and TRBJ2-3; 13 bases line up with TRBD2. Germline V CDR1 and CDR2: SGHRS, YFSETQ. CDR3 size: 17 residues. Germline trimming cut 3 bases from V and 4 bases from J; bases unmatched to any gene: 8. The DNA for the CDR3 is TGCGCCAGCAGCTCCGGACTAGCGGGGGTGAAGTCAGATACGCAGTATTTT. Its protein is CASSSGLAGVKSDTQYF. The entire variable domain, with the rest obtained from reference TRBV5-1 and TRBJ2-3, is as follows: KAGVTQTPRYLIKTRGQQVTLSCSPISGHRSVSWYQQTPGQGLQFLFEYFSETQRNKGNFPGRFSGRQFSNSRSEMNVSTLELGDSALYLCASSSGLAGVKSDTQYFGPGTRLTVL.

This clonotype was seen many times. The junction and the germline gene differ at one end; a read error may be behind it. This rearrangement joins TRBV6-6 to TRBJ1-4; D perhaps matches TRBD1 (6 bases). Germline V gene lookup returns CDR1 MNHNY and CDR2 SVGAGI (reference sequence). This CDR3 contains 11 residues. The CDR3 region is CASSYSGHPTF. The CDR3 coding sequence is TGTGCCAGCAGTTACTCGGGACACCCAACCTTT.

Here the CDR3 reads CASSQACGGACSYEQYF. The CDR3, as DNA: TGCGCCAGCAGCCAAGCATGCGGGGGGGCGTGCTCCTACGAGCAGTACTTC. The chain joins TRBV4-1 to TRBJ2-7, with 9 bases that match TRBD2. Germline V gene sequence: CDR1 MGHRA, CDR2 YSYEKL. The V gene end was trimmed by 1 base and the J gene end by 0 bases; junction bases not matched to a gene: 7. The CDR3 covers 17 residues.

This clonotype is medium-sized within its sample. This rearrangement joins TRBV6-2 or TRBV6-3 to TRBJ2-1, with 8 bases identical to TRBD1. The length of the CDR3 is 16 residues. Germline-derived CDR1 and CDR2 are MNHEY and SVGEGT. V shed 6 bases and J 1 base; nucleotides not matched to a gene: 8. The chain's CDR3 is CASRTYRGESYNEQFF. The CDR3 region has the DNA TGTGCCAGCAGAACCTACAGGGGGGAATCCTACAATGAGCAGTTCTTC.

The chain carries TRBV3-1 and TRBJ1-2, with 7 nucleotides matching TRBD1. The length of the CDR3 is 17 residues. V was clipped by 0 bases and J by 0 bases; unmatched bases: 7. Germline lookup yields CDR1 LGHDT and CDR2 YNNKEL (reference sequence). The CDR3 DNA reads TGTGCCAGCAGCCAAGATTTAAGGACAGGTCCTAACTATGGCTACACCTTC. Protein sequence: CASSQDLRTGPNYGYTF.

On this clonotype: One base away lies a much larger clone, so this may be a sequencing read error. V gene TRBV6-5 combines with J gene TRBJ2-3; 10 bases are shared with TRBD1. J lost 4 bases, V lost 5 bases, and 6 bases had no gene match. Germline V gene data show CDR1 as MNHEY and CDR2 as SVGAGI. The CDR3 spans 15 residues. In nucleotides, the CDR3 is TGTGCCAGCAGTCACGGGACAGGGGTTCCAGATACGCAGTATTTT. Amino acids: CASSHGTGVPDTQYF.

The V call is TRBV7-6, the J call TRBJ2-3; 8 bases map to TRBD2. This CDR3 has 16 amino acids. The germline gives CDR1 SGHVS, CDR2 FNYEAQ. The V segment lost 5 bases and the J segment 0 bases; nucleotides outside the gene matches: 7. In DNA, the CDR3 is TGTGCCAGCAGCCCCCTAGCGGGCGCAAGCACAGATACGCAGTATTTT. Encoded protein: CASSPLAGASTDTQYF.